Below are 11 T cell receptor beta chains sequenced from a single sample in a study of T cells expressing NK-cell markers. TCRdb reprocessed the 5' RACE reads and stores each CDR3 protein as one record, lacking DNA. The specimen's table records 250,000 or so distinct CDR3 sequences. Source material: blood T cells: a sorted CD56 or NKG2C T cell subset, CD4+ or CD8+ T cells, or bulk PBMC T cells (not recorded which). These receptors originate from a woman between 18 and 75 years old in good health.

This rearrangement joins TRBV5-1 to TRBJ2-7. This CDR3 is built from 15 residues. The germline V gene encodes CDR1 SGHRS and CDR2 YFSETQ. This CDR3 reads CASSLGPLSSYEQYF.

The chain joins TRBV24-1 to TRBJ2-1; TCRdb indicates TRBD1, and absent DNA this call remains unverified. Germline-derived CDR1 and CDR2 are KGHDR and SFDVKD. The CDR3 sequence is 13 residues long. The CDR3 sequence: CATSEPGTREQFF.

V usage is TRBV29-1 and J usage is TRBJ2-3. The germline V gene encodes CDR1 SQVTM and CDR2 ANQGSEA. CDR3 size: 13 residues. CDR3 sequence: CSVPRDLWDPQYF.

V and J are TRBV12-3 or TRBV12-4 and TRBJ2-1; checking the TCRdb D call of TRBD2 is not possible without DNA. The CDR3 covers 16 residues. The CDR3 loop is CASSLGRGGAYNEQFF.

The chain has TRBV24-1 and TRBJ2-5; TCRdb's assignment of TRBD2 cannot be checked, as there is no DNA. CDR1 KGHDR and CDR2 SFDVKD come from the germline V gene. The CDR3 is made up of 15 amino acids. The CDR3 spells CATSESGTSRETQYF.

V is TRBV27 and J is TRBJ1-2; the D call from TCRdb, TRBD1, cannot be confirmed without DNA. CDR1 is MNHEY, CDR2 SMNVEV, per germline (reference sequence). The CDR3 consists of 13 residues. CDR3 loop: CASSWGFGSAYTF.

The V and J genes are TRBV4-3 and TRBJ2-1; the TRBD2 assignment by TCRdb is unverifiable without DNA. The CDR3 has 13 amino acids. Germline V lookup: CDR1 LGHNA, CDR2 YSLEER. The CDR3 sequence: CASSQGLGGEQFF.

The chain recombines TRBV2 with TRBJ1-5. The CDR3 length is 15 residues. In germline, CDR1 is SNHLY, CDR2 FYNNEI. The CDR3: CASSEAGISNQPQHF.

The chain links TRBV20-1 to TRBJ1-1; TCRdb names TRBD1, which stays unverified in the absence of DNA. The CDR3 contains 14 residues. CDR1 DFQATT and CDR2 SNEGSKA come from the germline V gene (reference sequence). CDR3 in amino acids: CSARIGPRSTEAFF.

The chain is built from TRBV5-5 and TRBJ1-1. The CDR3 runs 15 residues. Germline V gene data show CDR1 as SGHKS and CDR2 as YYEKEE (reference sequence). This CDR3 reads CASSNTLAGGSEAFF. Based on the CDR3 plus reference TRBV5-5 and TRBJ1-1, the full variable domain is DAGVTQSPTHLIKTRGQQVTLRCSPISGHKSVSWYQQVLGQGPQFIFQYYEKEERGRGNFPDRFSARQFPNYSSELNVNALLLGDSALYLCASSNTLAGGSEAFFGQGTRLTVV.

V is TRBV7-2 and J is TRBJ1-2; TCRdb proposes TRBD1, but this gene call is untestable without DNA. The CDR3 sequence is 17 residues long. Germline CDR1 and CDR2: SGHTA and FQGNSA. The chain's CDR3 is CASSSSTPGQGNGGYTF.